These T cell receptor beta chains were read from a single sample in a study of radiotherapy plus CTLA-4 blockade in lung cancer. Assay used: immunoSEQ multiplex PCR; TCRdb lists only in-frame clones, some missing. The table has roughly 80,000 clones, more than 60% seen once. This specimen consisted of peripheral blood, obtained from a patient treated with radiotherapy plus ipilimumab. The receptors stem from a human donor with non-small cell lung cancer who had a partial response to radiotherapy plus ipilimumab. Some clones in this sample may be carry-over from other donors' samples. The CDR3 runs from the conserved cysteine through the conserved F or W. D genes are given only for firm matches. Size tells how often a clone was seen (once, few, many) or the class of an expanded clone, and some rows leave it out.

cdr3_length	clone_size	v_call	j_call	d_call	cdr3_aa	cdr3_nt
15	NA	TRBV5-1	TRBJ2-1	NA	CASSLDNPSYNEQFF	TGCGCCAGCAGCTTGGACAACCCTTCCTACAATGAGCAGTTCTTC
14	NA	TRBV6-1	TRBJ1-4	NA	CASSEGGVREKLFF	TGTGCCAGCAGCGAAGGGGGGGTTCGTGAAAAACTGTTTTTT
15	NA	TRBV7-3	TRBJ2-7	TRBD2	CASSPIAGAPYEQYF	TGTGCCAGCAGCCCCATAGCGGGAGCCCCCTACGAGCAGTACTTC
14	NA	TRBV9	TRBJ1-3	NA	CASSVEGAGNTIYF	TGTGCCAGCAGCGTAGAAGGGGCTGGAAACACCATATATTTT
13	NA	TRBV2	TRBJ1-5	NA	CASSEAIRQPQHF	TGTGCCAGCAGTGAAGCCATCCGGCAGCCCCAGCATTTT
15	NA	TRBV13	TRBJ2-1	TRBD2	CASSLGSGGYNEQFF	TGTGCCAGCAGCTTAGGTAGCGGGGGTTACAATGAGCAGTTCTTC
15	NA	TRBV18	TRBJ2-7	NA	CASSQEQVNSYEQYF	TGTGCCAGCTCACAGGAACAGGTAAACTCCTACGAGCAGTACTTC
11	NA	TRBV7-3	TRBJ2-1	NA	CASSYSDEQFF	TGTGCCAGCAGCTATAGTGATGAGCAGTTCTTC
17	few	TRBV2	TRBJ2-3	TRBD2	CASNGAGTSGNTDTQYF	TGTGCCAGCAATGGGGCCGGGACTAGCGGGAACACAGATACGCAGTATTTT
13	NA	TRBV7-3	TRBJ1-1	NA	CASSPTGRDEAFF	TGTGCCAGCAGCCCAACAGGAAGGGATGAAGCTTTCTTT
14	NA	TRBV7-9	TRBJ1-5	NA	CASSAQGGNQPQHF	TGTGCCAGTTCAGCACAGGGCGGCAATCAGCCCCAGCATTTT
13	NA	TRBV27	TRBJ2-4	NA	CASRYPGTGIQYF	TGTGCCAGCCGATATCCAGGTACTGGCATTCAGTACTTC
15	NA	TRBV4-1	TRBJ2-1	TRBD2	CASSRTSGDYNEQFF	TGCGCCAGCAGCCGGACTAGCGGGGATTACAATGAGCAGTTCTTC
11	NA	TRBV7-2	TRBJ1-2	NA	CASSPSYGYTF	TGTGCCAGCAGCCCCTCCTATGGCTACACCTTC
15	NA	TRBV7-3	TRBJ2-2	TRBD2	CASSASGGLTGELFF	TGTGCCAGCAGCGCTAGCGGGGGGTTGACCGGGGAGCTGTTTTTT
13	few	TRBV5-6	TRBJ1-2	NA	CASSLGWAHGYTF	TGTGCCAGCAGCTTGGGCTGGGCACATGGCTACACCTTC
15	NA	TRBV4-2	TRBJ1-3	NA	CASSQDLSSGNTIYF	TGTGCCAGCAGCCAAGATCTGAGCTCTGGAAACACCATATATTTT
17	NA	TRBV5-6	TRBJ2-2	NA	CASSSVDKLTNTGELFF	TGTGCCAGCAGCTCCGTGGACAAGTTAACGAACACCGGGGAGCTGTTTTTT
16	NA	TRBV6-1	TRBJ2-3	NA	CASSERQTDLGDTQYF	TGTGCCAGCAGTGAAAGACAGACTGACTTGGGAGATACGCAGTATTTT
15	NA	TRBV6-6	TRBJ2-1	TRBD2	CASSGTRIEVGEQFF	TGTGCCAGCAGTGGGACTAGAATCGAAGTAGGCGAGCAGTTCTTC
16	once	TRBV7-9	TRBJ1-2	TRBD1	CASGRREGQGGSGYTF	TGTGCCAGCGGGAGAAGAGAGGGACAGGGGGGTAGTGGCTACACCTTC
13	NA	TRBV6-6	TRBJ2-5	NA	CASSYSSSETQYF	TGTGCCAGCAGTTACTCGAGTTCAGAGACCCAGTACTTC
14	NA	TRBV7-7	TRBJ2-5	TRBD1	CASSLAGGMETQYF	TGTGCCAGCAGCTTGGCAGGGGGCATGGAGACCCAGTACTTC
15	NA	TRBV5-4	TRBJ1-1	TRBD1	CASSKYTGGLGEAFF	TGTGCCAGCAGCAAATATACAGGGGGCCTGGGAGAAGCTTTCTTT
14	NA	TRBV5-1	TRBJ2-7	TRBD1	CASRDGTANYEQYF	TGCGCCAGCAGGGACGGGACAGCGAATTACGAGCAGTACTTC
15	NA	TRBV25-1	TRBJ2-3	NA	CASSETSRRGDTQYF	TGTGCCAGCAGTGAAACTAGCCGGAGGGGAGATACGCAGTATTTT
14	NA	TRBV28	TRBJ2-1	TRBD1	CASSKNRGYNEQFF	TGTGCCAGCAGTAAGAACAGGGGCTACAATGAGCAGTTCTTC
15	NA	TRBV7-9	TRBJ1-1	TRBD1	CASSGGGTRTGEAFF	TGTGCCAGCAGCGGGGGCGGCACCCGGACAGGGGAAGCTTTCTTT
13	NA	TRBV7-9	TRBJ2-3	NA	CASSRGSSDTQYF	TGTGCCAGCAGCCGAGGAAGTTCAGATACGCAGTATTTT